The entry that follows covers one T cell receptor (beta chain) sequence. This clone was recorded at least ten times. What antigen it recognizes has not been identified. No base quality information exists; no much larger clone differs at one position. The data originate from a study of beta chain features in type 1 diabetes (dated by TCRdb to 2017 to 2018). Background for the entire study: Mean age, gender distribution, total cell number and subset yield were not different between patients and healthy donors. A total of roughly 98,000,000 sorted cells were examined across all samples, and RNA yield correlated strongly with the number of cells per subset. In the study, recently diagnosed type 1 diabetes patients and matched healthy donors were compared on the TCRB repertoires of their sorted circulating CD4+ T cell subsets. Naive and central memory subsets were obtained from all 30 or so donors, but regulatory and stem cell-like memory subsets were isolated from only 8 patients and roughly 8 healthy donors. Overall study results and their limits: HLA sub-analyses involved small numbers of individuals, so any influence of HLA type on TCRB rearrangement remained unresolved. Patients with type 1 diabetes made fewer insertions and deleted more nucleotides at VDJ recombination sites, implying thymic rearrangement abnormalities. Because cDNA was sequenced instead of genomic DNA, activated cells with high expression could be over-represented, although the groups did not differ in activation or CD3 levels. The naive, central memory and regulatory TCRB repertoires appeared to resemble one another more closely among patients than among healthy donors. Type 1 diabetes patients showed a moderate but significant shortening of TCRB CDR3 length in all four CD4+ subsets. PCR may preferentially amplify shorter templates, but because patient and control samples were amplified and corrected together, any resulting skew would affect both groups equally.

Each donor gave one peripheral blood draw, approximately 110 mL on average, collected into heparinised tubes. Using a panel that included CD45RO, CCR7, CD25, CD127, CD95 and CD27, naive, central memory, regulatory and stem cell-like memory CD4+ T cells were sorted on a BD FACSAria II. Every sorted population had a purity above 95%. PBMCs were separated immediately by Lymphoprep density gradient centrifugation and were stained directly, without being cultured. So that batch effects would be minimized, each experiment stained and sorted samples in pairs, pairing one healthy donor with one patient. The entire amount of isolated RNA was reverse transcribed using the High Capacity cDNA Reverse Transcription Kit, so the sequenced TCRB transcripts were expressed ones. Naive, central memory and regulatory T cell samples underwent deep immunoSEQ sequencing, averaging around 4 million total reads per sample. Sorted cells were lysed in RLT buffer, and RNA was extracted using DNase-treated RNeasy Micro or Mini kits according to cell number. To prevent cross-contamination, every cell subset was processed on its own, while patient and healthy donor samples were processed together. The immunoSEQ multiplex PCR was used to amplify TCRB sequences from cDNA, yielding 87-bp fragments that span the CDR3 region. Amplicons were sequenced on the Illumina HiSeq platform. As for how the authors treated the data: PCR bias was corrected computationally using synthetic template baselines, and reads within Hamming distance 2 were collapsed, with unmergeable singletons discarded. Reads were aligned against IMGT to assign V, D and J genes, CDR3 length and insertions or deletions at six rearrangement sites. Within each subset, clonotype counts were normalized to the number of sorted cells before true diversity and Gini coefficients were calculated with the tcR R package. The overlap coefficient, calculated on TCRB nucleotide sequences, was used to measure repertoire sharing. TCRdb holds this immuneACCESS table with in-frame rearrangements only. Some clones are missing; in checked studies, unresolved V genes explain under half, and the rest has no known cause. Clonal size and the V and J genes are those of that table, whereas D and trimming came from the DNA. Across this sample there are 150,000 to 180,000 clones, with around 8% seen only once. The ten biggest clones cover 0.5% to 0.65% of the sample.

The CDR3 has 15 amino acids, counting the end cysteine and phenylalanine. Just the 45-base CDR3 DNA is kept, in frame starting at base 1. Trimming at the junction amounts to 0 bases on V and 10 bases on J, and the germline ends lie 16 bases apart. CDR1 and CDR2 (SEHNR, FQNEAQ) derive from the germline V gene (reference sequence). The clonotype was recovered from a man between 18 and 35 years old in good health. The sequenced sample was central memory CD4+ T cells from blood. The V gene is TRBV7-9 and the J gene is TRBJ2-1; the best D guess is TRBD1, with 6 bases matching. Here the CDR3 is given as CASSLASGVDREQFF. The nucleotide sequence reads as follows: TGTGCCAGCAGCTTAGCGAGTGGGGTTGACAGGGAGCAGTTCTTC.